This TCR beta chain was identified during a study of control samples from healthy donors and cancer patients. Germline lookup yields CDR1 MNHEY and CDR2 SVGAGI. V was trimmed by 0 bases and J by 5 bases, leaving 13 bases between them. The CDR3 loop spans 15 amino acids. This table comes from immunoSEQ multiplex PCR, and its TCRdb copy is limited to in-frame clones, with some not included. The table has about 410,000 clones, approximately 92% seen once; the top ten hold over 5.5%. The sample comprised PBMCs. The J gene is TRBJ2-5, the V gene TRBV6-5, with D perhaps matching TRBD2 (6 bases). The receptor was isolated from a man aged 35 to 55 with head and neck cancer. The CDR3 DNA reads TGTGCCAGCAGTTACTCAGGCCCGCGGGGTGAGACCCAGTACTTC. Residues: CASSYSGPRGETQYF.